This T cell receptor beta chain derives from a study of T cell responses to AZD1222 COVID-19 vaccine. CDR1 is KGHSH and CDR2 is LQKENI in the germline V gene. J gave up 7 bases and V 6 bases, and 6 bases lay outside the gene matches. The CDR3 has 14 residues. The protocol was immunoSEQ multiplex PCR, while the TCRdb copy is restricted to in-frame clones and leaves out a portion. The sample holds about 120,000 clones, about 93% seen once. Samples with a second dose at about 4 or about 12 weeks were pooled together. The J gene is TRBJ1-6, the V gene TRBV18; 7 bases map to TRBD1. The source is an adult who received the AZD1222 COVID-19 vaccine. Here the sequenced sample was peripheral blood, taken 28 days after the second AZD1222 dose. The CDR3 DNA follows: TGTGCCAGCTCTTCCGACAGGGTAAATTCACCCCTCCACTTT. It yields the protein CASSSDRVNSPLHF. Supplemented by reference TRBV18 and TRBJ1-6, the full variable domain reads NAGVMQNPRHLVRRRGQEARLRCSPMKGHSHVYWYRQLPEEGLKFMVYLQKENIIDESGMPKERFSAEFPKEGPSILRIQQVVRGDSAAYFCASSSDRVNSPLHFGNGTRLTVT.